Listed below are T cell receptor beta chains from one sample, sequenced in a study of T-cell reconstitution after alpha-beta-depleted transplantation in children. MiXCR, run by TCRdb on the PCR reads, gives a single entry per CDR3 protein. Among about 830,000 distinct CDR3 sequences, 15% to 20% were seen once, and the ten largest hold approximately 4.5%. Source: PBMCs, mostly from graft donor cells, taken 360 days after TCRalphabeta/CD19-depleted stem cell transplant. The receptors here all came from a male patient aged 10-17 years who had a stem cell transplant for acute lymphoblastic leukemia, so the T cells may come from the graft donor. Each CDR3 is given with its conserved first and last residue. Fields, in order: D gene, V gene, clone size, J gene, CDR3 DNA, CDR3 protein. A D gene is named only where the DNA matches it firmly. Clone size is not always given. Where it is, it says once, few, many or a class for expanded clones.

.	TRBV5-1	.	TRBJ2-7	TGCGCCAGCAGCTTGGCCCCCGGGGTAAGCTACGAGCAGTACTTC	CASSLAPGVSYEQYF
.	TRBV9	.	TRBJ2-2	TGTGCCAGCAGCGTAGTGACAGCTAACACCGGGGAGCTGTTTTTT	CASSVVTANTGELFF
.	TRBV14	.	TRBJ1-1	TGTGCCAGCAGCCCATATAAGATCGGGAACGCTGGGAGCACTGAAGCTTTCTTT	CASSPYKIGNAGSTEAFF
.	TRBV27	.	TRBJ2-7	TGTGCCAGCAGCCGAGGTCGAGGGGAAGTGTTCCACGAGCAGTACTTC	CASSRGRGEVFHEQYF
TRBD2	TRBV12-5	few	TRBJ2-7	TGTGCTAGTGGTTTGTCTGCGGGAGGGCCTTACGAGCAGTACTTC	CASGLSAGGPYEQYF
.	TRBV20-1	.	TRBJ2-1	TGCAGTGCTAGAGATGGGGCTGTGCAGTTCTTC	CSARDGAVQFF
.	TRBV28	.	TRBJ2-7	TGTGCCAGCAGTTCTCAGGGGCACGAGCAGTACTTC	CASSSQGHEQYF
TRBD1	TRBV5-1	.	TRBJ1-1	TGCGCCAGCAGCTTACCAACCGGGACAGCTTACACTGAAGCTTTCTTT	CASSLPTGTAYTEAFF
TRBD1	TRBV6-4	few	TRBJ1-2	TGTGCCAGCAGTCCTGACAGGGGGCTTGGCTACACCTTC	CASSPDRGLGYTF
TRBD2	TRBV9	few	TRBJ2-1	TGTGCCAGCAGGTCGGGACTAGGAAACAATGAGCAGTTCTTC	CASRSGLGNNEQFF
TRBD2	TRBV24-1	.	TRBJ2-1	TGTGCCACCAGTGATCCGACTAGCCGACAAGGATACAATGAGCAGTTCTTC	CATSDPTSRQGYNEQFF
.	TRBV7-9	.	TRBJ1-1	TGTGCCAGCAGCCCGATTAACACTGAAGCTTTCTTT	CASSPINTEAFF
TRBD2	TRBV11-2	.	TRBJ2-7	TGTGCCAGCAGCCCCTGGACTAGCGGGAGCAAGGGCTCCTACGAGCAGTACTTC	CASSPWTSGSKGSYEQYF
.	TRBV24-1	few	TRBJ2-3	TGTGCCACCAGTGACCGTACAGATACGCAGTATTTT	CATSDRTDTQYF
.	TRBV12-3/TRBV12-4	.	TRBJ1-5	TGTGCCAGCAAAATGGGGGACTATAGCAATCAGCCCCAGCATTTT	CASKMGDYSNQPQHF
.	TRBV7-9	.	TRBJ2-1	TGTGCCAGCAGCTTACCTCCCGTGGGGAGCCGATACAATGAGCAGTTCTTC	CASSLPPVGSRYNEQFF
TRBD2	TRBV20-1	few	TRBJ2-1	TGCAGTGCGGACCAGGGACTAGCGTCGCCAAGCAATGAGCAGTTCTTC	CSADQGLASPSNEQFF
.	TRBV9	.	TRBJ2-5	TGTGCCAGCAGCGTAGTGACAGGGAGGACGGAGACCCAGTACTTC	CASSVVTGRTETQYF